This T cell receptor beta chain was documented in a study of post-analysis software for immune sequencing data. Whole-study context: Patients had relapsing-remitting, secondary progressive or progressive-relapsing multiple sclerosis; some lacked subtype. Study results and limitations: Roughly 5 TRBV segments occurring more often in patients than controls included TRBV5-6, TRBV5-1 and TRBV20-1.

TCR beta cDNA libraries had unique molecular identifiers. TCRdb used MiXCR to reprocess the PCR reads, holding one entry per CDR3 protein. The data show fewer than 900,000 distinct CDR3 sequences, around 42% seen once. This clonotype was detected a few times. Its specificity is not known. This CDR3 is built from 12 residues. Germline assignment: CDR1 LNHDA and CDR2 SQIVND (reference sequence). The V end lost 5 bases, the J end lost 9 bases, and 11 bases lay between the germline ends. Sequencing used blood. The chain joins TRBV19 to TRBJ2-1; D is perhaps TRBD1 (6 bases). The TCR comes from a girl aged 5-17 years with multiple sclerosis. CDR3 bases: TGTGCCAGTAGTTTCTCACAGGGTGAGCAGTTCTTC. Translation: CASSFSQGEQFF.